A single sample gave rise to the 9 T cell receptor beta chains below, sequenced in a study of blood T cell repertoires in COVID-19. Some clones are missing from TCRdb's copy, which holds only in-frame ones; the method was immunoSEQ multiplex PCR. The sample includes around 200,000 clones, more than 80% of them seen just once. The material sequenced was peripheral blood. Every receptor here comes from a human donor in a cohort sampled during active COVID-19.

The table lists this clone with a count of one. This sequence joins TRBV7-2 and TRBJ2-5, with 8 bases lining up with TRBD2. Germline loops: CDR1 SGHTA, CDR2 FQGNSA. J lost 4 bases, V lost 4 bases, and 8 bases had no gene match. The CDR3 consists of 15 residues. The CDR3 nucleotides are TGTGCCAGCAGCTCCGGGGGGGCAGGAGGAGAGACCCAGTACTTC. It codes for CASSSGGAGGETQYF.

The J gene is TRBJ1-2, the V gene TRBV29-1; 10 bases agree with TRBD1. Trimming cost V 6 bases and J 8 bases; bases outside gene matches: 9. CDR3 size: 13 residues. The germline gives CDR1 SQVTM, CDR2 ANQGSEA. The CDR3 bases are TGCAGCGTGAGGGACAGGGGTGTTTGGGGCTACACCTTC. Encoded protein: CSVRDRGVWGYTF.

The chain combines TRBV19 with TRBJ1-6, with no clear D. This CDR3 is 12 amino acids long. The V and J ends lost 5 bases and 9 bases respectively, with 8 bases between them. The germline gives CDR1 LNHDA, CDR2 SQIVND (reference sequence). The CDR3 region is CASSLGGSPLHF. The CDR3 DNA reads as TGTGCCAGTAGTCTCGGTGGTTCACCCCTCCACTTT.

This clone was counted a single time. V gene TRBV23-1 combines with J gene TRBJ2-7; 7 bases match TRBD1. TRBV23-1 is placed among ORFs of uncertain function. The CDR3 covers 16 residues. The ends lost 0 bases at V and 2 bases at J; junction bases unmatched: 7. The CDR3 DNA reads TGCGCCAGCAGTCAATCCATTCCAGGGGGTACCTACGAGCAGTACTTC. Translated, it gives CASSQSIPGGTYEQYF.

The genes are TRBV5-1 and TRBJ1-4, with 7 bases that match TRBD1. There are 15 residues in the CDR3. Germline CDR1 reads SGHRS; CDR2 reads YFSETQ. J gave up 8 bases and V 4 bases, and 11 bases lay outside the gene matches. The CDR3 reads CASSLGQVLGEKLFF. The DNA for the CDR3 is TGCGCCAGCAGCCTCGGACAGGTCCTAGGGGAAAAACTGTTTTTT.

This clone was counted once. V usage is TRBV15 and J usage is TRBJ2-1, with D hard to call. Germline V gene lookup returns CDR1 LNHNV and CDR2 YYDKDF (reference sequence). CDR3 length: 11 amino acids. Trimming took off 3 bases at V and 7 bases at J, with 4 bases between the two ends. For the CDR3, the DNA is TGTGCCACCAGCAGTATAAATGAGCAGTTCTTC. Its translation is CATSSINEQFF.

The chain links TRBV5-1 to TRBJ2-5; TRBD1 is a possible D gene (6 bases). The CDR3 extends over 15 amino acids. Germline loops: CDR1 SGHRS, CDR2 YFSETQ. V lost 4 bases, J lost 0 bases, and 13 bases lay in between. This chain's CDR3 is CASSPYRQDQETQYF. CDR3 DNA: TGCGCCAGCAGCCCGTACCGACAGGACCAAGAGACCCAGTACTTC. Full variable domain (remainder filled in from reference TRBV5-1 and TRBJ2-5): KAGVTQTPRYLIKTRGQQVTLSCSPISGHRSVSWYQQTPGQGLQFLFEYFSETQRNKGNFPGRFSGRQFSNSRSEMNVSTLELGDSALYLCASSPYRQDQETQYFGPGTRLLVL.

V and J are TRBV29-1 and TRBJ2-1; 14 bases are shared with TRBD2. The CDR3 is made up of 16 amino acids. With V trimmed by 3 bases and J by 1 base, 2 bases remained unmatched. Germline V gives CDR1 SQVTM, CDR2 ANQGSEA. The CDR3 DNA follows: TGCAGCGTTGAGGGACTAGCGGGGGAATCCTACAATGAGCAGTTCTTC. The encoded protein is CSVEGLAGESYNEQFF.

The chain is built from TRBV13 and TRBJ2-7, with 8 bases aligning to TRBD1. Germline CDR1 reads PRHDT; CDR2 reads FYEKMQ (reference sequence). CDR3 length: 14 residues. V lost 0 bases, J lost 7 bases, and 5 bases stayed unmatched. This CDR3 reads CASSLGRGRNEQYF. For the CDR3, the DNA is TGTGCCAGCAGCTTAGGCAGGGGGCGAAATGAGCAGTACTTC. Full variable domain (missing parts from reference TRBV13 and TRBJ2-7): AAGVIQSPRHLIKEKRETATLKCYPIPRHDTVYWYQQGPGQDPQFLISFYEKMQSDKGSIPDRFSAQQFSDYHSELNMSSLELGDSALYFCASSLGRGRNEQYFGPGTRLTVT.